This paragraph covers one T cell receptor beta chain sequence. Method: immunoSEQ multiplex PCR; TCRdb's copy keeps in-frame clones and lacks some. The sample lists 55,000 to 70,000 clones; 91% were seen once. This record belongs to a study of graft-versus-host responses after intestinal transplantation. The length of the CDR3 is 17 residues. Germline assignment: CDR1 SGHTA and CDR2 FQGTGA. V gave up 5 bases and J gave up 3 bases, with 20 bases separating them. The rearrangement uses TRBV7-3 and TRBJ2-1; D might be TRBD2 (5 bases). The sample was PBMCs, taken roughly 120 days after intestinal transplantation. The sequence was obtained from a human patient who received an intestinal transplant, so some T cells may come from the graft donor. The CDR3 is CASSPMDLGRNYNEQFF. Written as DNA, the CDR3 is TGTGCCAGCAGCCCTATGGACTTAGGGAGAAACTACAATGAGCAGTTCTTC.